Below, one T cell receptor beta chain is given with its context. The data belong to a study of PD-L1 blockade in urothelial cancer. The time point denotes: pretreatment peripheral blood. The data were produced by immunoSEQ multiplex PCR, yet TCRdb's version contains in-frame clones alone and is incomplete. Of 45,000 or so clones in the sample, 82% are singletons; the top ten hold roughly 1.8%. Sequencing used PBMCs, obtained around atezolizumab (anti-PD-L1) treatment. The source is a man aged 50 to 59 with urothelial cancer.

CDR3 sequence (DNA): TGTGCCAGCAGCGTAGGTGGGAGAATTGGCAATGAGCAGTTCTTC. As protein: CASSVGGRIGNEQFF. The V gene is TRBV9, the J gene TRBJ2-1, with D possibly TRBD2 on 5 matching bases. Germline-derived CDR1 and CDR2 are SGDLS and YYNGEE. CDR3 length: 15 residues. V was cut by 0 bases and J by 6 bases, with 13 bases left in between.